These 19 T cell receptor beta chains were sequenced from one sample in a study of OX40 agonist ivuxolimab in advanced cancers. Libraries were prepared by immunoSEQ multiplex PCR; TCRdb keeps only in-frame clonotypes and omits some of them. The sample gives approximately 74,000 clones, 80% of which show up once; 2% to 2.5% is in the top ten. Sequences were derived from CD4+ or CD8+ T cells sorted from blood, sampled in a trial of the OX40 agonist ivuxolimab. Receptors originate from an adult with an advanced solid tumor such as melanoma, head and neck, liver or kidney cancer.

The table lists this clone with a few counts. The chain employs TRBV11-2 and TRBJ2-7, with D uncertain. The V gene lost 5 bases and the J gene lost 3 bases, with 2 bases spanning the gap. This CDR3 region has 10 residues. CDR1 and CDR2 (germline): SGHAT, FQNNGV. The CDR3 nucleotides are TGTGCCAGCAGCCACTACGAGCAGTACTTC. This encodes CASSHYEQYF.

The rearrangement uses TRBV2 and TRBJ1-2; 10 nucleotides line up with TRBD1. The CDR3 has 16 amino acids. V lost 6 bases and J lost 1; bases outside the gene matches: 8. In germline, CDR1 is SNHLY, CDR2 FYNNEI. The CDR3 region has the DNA TGTGCCAGCAGGGTTGACAGGGGGCTAATTAACTATGGCTACACCTTC. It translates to CASRVDRGLINYGYTF.

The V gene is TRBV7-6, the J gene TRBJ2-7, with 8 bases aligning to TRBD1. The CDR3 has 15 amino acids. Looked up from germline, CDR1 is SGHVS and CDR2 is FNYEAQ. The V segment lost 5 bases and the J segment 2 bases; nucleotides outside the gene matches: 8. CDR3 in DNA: TGTGCCAGCAGCCTCGGACAGGGAGGAACCTACGAGCAGTACTTC. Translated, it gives CASSLGQGGTYEQYF.

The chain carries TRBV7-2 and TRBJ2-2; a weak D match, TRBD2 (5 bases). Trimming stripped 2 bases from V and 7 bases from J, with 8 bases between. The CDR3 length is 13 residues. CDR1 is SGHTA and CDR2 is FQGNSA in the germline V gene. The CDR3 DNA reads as TGTGCCAGCAGCTTAATCGCGGGCGGGGAGCTGTTTTTT. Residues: CASSLIAGGELFF. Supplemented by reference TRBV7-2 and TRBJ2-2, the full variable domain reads GAGVSQSPSNKVTEKGKDVELRCDPISGHTALYWYRQSLGQGLEFLIYFQGNSAPDKSGLPSDRFSAERTGGSVSTLTIQRTQQEDSAVYLCASSLIAGGELFFGEGSRLTVL.

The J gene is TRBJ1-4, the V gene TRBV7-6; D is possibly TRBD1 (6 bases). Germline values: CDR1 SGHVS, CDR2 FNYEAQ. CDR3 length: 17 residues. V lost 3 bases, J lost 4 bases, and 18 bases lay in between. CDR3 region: CASSLGGWGPINEKLFF. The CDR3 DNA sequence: TGTGCCAGCAGCTTGGGGGGCTGGGGCCCCATTAATGAAAAACTGTTTTTT. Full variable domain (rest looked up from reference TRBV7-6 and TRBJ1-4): GAGVSQSPRYKVTKRGQDVALRCDPISGHVSLYWYRQALGQGPEFLTYFNYEAQQDKSGLPNDRFSAERPEGSISTLTIQRTEQRDSAMYRCASSLGGWGPINEKLFFGSGTQLSVL.

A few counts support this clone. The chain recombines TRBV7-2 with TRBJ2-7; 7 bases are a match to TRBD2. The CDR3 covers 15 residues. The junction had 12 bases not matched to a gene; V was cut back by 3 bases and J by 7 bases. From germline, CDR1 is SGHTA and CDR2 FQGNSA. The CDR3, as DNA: TGTGCCAGCAGCTTCCCGACGGCGGGAGCACATGAGCAGTACTTC. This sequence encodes CASSFPTAGAHEQYF.

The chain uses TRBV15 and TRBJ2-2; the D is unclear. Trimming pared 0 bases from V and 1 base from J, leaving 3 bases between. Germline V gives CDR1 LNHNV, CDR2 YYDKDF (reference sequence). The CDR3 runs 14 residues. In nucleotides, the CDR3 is TGTGCCACCAGCAGAGAAGGGAACACCGGGGAGCTGTTTTTT. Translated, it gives CATSREGNTGELFF. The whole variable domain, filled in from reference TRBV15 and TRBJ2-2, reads DAMVIQNPRYQVTQFGKPVTLSCSQTLNHNVMYWYQQKSSQAPKLLFHYYDKDFNNEADTPDNFQSRRPNTSFCFLDIRSPGLGDTAMYLCATSREGNTGELFFGEGSRLTVL.

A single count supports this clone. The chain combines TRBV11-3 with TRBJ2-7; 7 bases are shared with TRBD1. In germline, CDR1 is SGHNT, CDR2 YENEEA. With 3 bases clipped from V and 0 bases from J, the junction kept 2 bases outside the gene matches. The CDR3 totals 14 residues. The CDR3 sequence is CASSLDRSSYEQYF. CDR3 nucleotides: TGTGCCAGCAGCTTGGACAGGAGCTCCTACGAGCAGTACTTC.

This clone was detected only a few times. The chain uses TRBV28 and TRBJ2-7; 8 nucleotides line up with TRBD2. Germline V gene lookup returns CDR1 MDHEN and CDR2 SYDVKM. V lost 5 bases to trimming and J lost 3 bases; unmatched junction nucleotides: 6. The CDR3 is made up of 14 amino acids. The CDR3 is CASSGGLGIYEQYF. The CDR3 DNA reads TGTGCCAGCAGTGGGGGACTAGGAATCTACGAGCAGTACTTC.

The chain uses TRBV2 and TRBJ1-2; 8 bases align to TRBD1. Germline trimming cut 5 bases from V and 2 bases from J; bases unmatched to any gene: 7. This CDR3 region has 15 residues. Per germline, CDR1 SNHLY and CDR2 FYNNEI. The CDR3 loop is CASSPNRGINYGYTF. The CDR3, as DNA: TGTGCCAGCAGTCCCAACAGGGGGATAAACTATGGCTACACCTTC.

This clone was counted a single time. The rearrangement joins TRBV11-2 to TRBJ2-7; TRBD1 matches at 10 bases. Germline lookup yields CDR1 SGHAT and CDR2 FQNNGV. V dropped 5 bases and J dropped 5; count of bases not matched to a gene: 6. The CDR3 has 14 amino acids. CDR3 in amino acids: CASSTDRGPHEQYF. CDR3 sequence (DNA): TGTGCCAGCAGCACCGACAGGGGGCCCCACGAGCAGTACTTC. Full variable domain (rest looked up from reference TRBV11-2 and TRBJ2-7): EAGVAQSPRYKIIEKRQSVAFWCNPISGHATLYWYQQILGQGPKLLIQFQNNGVVDDSQLPKDRFSAERLKGVDSTLKIQPAKLEDSAVYLCASSTDRGPHEQYFGPGTRLTVT.

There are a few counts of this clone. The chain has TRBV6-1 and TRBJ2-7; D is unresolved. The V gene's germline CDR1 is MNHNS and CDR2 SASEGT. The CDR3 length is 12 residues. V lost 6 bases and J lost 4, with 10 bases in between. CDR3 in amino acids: CASRASRYEQYF. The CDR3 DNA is TGTGCCAGCAGGGCCAGTAGGTACGAGCAGTACTTC.

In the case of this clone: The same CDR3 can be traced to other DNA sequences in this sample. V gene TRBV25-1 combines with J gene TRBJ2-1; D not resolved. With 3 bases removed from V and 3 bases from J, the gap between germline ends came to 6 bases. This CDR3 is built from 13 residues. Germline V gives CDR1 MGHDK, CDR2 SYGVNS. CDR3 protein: CASSDPNYNEQFF. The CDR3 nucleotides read TGTGCCAGCAGTGACCCCAACTACAATGAGCAGTTCTTC.

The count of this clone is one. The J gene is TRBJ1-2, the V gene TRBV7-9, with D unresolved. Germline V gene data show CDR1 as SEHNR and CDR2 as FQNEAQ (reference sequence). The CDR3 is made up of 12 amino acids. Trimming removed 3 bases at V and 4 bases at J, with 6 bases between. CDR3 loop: CASSFYSYGYTF. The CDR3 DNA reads TGTGCCAGCAGCTTTTACAGCTATGGCTACACCTTC.

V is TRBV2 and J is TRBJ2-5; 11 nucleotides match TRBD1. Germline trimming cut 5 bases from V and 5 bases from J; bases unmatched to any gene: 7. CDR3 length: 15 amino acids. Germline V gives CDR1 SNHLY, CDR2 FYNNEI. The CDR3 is CASSWGTGGEETQYF. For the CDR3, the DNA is TGTGCCAGCAGTTGGGGGACAGGGGGGGAGGAGACCCAGTACTTC.

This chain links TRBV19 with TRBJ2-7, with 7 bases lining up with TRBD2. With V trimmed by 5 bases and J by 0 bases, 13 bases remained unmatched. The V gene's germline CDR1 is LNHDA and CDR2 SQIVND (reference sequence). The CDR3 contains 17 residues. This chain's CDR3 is CASSSRGRGPNSYEQYF. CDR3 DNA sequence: TGTGCCAGTAGTTCGCGGGGGAGGGGCCCTAACTCCTACGAGCAGTACTTC.

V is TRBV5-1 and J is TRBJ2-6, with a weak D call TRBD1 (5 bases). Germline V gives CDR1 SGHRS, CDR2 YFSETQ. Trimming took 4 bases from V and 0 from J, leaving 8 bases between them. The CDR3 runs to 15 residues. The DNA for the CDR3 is TGCGCCAGCAGCGCCGACAGCTCTGGGGCCAACGTCCTGACTTTC. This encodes CASSADSSGANVLTF.

CDR3 loop: CASSPDRGRIGYTF. The CDR3 DNA reads TGTGCCAGCAGCCCCGACAGGGGGCGAATTGGCTACACCTTC. J is TRBJ1-2 and V is TRBV7-9; 10 bases map to TRBD1. Germline lookup yields CDR1 SEHNR and CDR2 FQNEAQ (reference sequence). This CDR3 contains 14 residues. The J segment lost 7 bases and the V segment lost 5 bases, leaving 7 bases of the junction unmatched.

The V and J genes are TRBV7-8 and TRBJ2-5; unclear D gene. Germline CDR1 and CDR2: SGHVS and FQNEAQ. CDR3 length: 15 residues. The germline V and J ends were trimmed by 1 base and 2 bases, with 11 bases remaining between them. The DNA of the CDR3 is TGTGCCAGCAGCTTAGGGTGGGCCGTACAAGAGACCCAGTACTTC. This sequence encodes CASSLGWAVQETQYF.